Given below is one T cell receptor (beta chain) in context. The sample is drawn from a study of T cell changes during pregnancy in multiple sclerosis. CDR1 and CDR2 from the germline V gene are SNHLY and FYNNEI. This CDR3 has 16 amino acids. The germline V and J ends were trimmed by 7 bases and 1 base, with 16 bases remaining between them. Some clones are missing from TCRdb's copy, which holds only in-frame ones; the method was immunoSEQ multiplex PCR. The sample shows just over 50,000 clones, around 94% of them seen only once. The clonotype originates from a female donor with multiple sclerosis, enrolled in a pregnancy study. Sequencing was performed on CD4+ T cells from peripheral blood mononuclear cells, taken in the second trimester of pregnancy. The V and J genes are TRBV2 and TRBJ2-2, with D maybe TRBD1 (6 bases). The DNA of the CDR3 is TGTGCCAGCATAAGGACAGTAGCCCAGAACACCGGGGAGCTGTTTTTT. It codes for CASIRTVAQNTGELFF.